The clone carrying this TCR beta chain has only one observation. The source of the sample is a study of blood T cell repertoires in COVID-19. TCRdb's table, derived via immunoSEQ multiplex PCR, lists solely in-frame clones and lacks some. The sample consists of about 170,000 clones, roughly four fifths of them appearing once. The CDR3 runs to 14 residues. Unmatched junction bases numbered 1, after V lost 6 bases and J lost 0 bases. CDR1 SNHLY and CDR2 FYNNEI come from the germline V gene. The material sequenced was peripheral blood. The TCR was taken from a man in his 70s with active or convalescent COVID-19. V usage is TRBV2 and J usage is TRBJ2-1; 8 bases agree with TRBD1. CDR3 amino acids: CASRTGGSYNEQFF. In DNA form, the CDR3 reads TGTGCCAGCAGAACAGGGGGCTCCTACAATGAGCAGTTCTTC.